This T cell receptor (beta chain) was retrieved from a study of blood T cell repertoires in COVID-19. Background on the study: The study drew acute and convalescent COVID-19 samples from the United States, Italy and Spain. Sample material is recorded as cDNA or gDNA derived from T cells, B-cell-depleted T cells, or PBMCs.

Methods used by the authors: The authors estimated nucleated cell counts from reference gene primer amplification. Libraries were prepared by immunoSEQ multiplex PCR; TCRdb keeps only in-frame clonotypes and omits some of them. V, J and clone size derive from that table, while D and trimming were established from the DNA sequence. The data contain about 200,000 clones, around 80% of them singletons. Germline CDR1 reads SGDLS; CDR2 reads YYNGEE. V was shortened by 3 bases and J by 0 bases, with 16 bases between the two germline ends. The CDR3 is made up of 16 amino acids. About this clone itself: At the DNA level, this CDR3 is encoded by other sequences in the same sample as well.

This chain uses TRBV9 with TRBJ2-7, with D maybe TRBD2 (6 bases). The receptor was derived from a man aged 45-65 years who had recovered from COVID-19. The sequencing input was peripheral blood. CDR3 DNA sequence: TGTGCCAGCAGCGAGCGAGGGACTGGCAGCTCCTACGAGCAGTACTTC. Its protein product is CASSERGTGSSYEQYF.